A single TCR beta chain is shown here with its context. This specimen belongs to a study of OX40 agonist ivuxolimab in advanced cancers. Profiling relied on immunoSEQ multiplex PCR, and the TCRdb table lists in-frame clones only, not all of them. The table has 75,000 to 95,000 clones, around 92% seen once. V lost 5 bases to trimming and J lost 3 bases, with 17 bases between them. The germline CDR1 and CDR2 sequences are MNHNS and SASEGT. The CDR3 covers 15 residues. The specimen was CD4+ or CD8+ T cells sorted from blood, collected in a trial of the OX40 agonist ivuxolimab. V and J are TRBV6-1 and TRBJ2-7; no clear D. This TCR was recovered from an adult with an advanced solid tumor such as melanoma, head and neck, liver or kidney cancer. The CDR3 reads CASSQEQRRYYEQYF. As DNA, the CDR3 is TGTGCCAGCAGTCAAGAACAGCGTCGGTACTACGAGCAGTACTTC.